The 31 T cell receptor beta chains in this list originate from one sample, sequenced in a study of shared clonotypes between healthy human individuals. Here immunoSEQ multiplex PCR was the method, and the copy in TCRdb shows in-frame clones only, minus some. The sample contains approximately 470,000 clones, over 75% of which appear only once. Sequenced: PBMCs. The receptor set was obtained from a woman aged 40-49 years in good health. Some clones in this sample may be carry-over from other donors' samples.

The chain has TRBV7-2 and TRBJ2-5, with TRBD1 matching over 11 bases. V was pared by 5 bases and J by 3 bases, with 5 bases of the junction left unmatched. CDR3 length equals 15 residues. Looked up from germline, CDR1 is SGHTA and CDR2 is FQGNSA. The CDR3 here is CASSARTGGEETQYF. The CDR3 nucleotides read TGTGCCAGCAGCGCCCGGACAGGGGGCGAAGAGACCCAGTACTTC.

For this clone: Being one base from a much bigger clone, this may be a read error. The chain combines TRBV18 with TRBJ2-3; tentatively, D is TRBD1 (6 bases). The CDR3 extends over 15 amino acids. V gave up 2 bases and J gave up 6 bases, with 15 bases separating them. Per the germline V gene, CDR1 is KGHSH and CDR2 is LQKENI. The CDR3 sequence: CASSPLTGGADTQYF. CDR3 nucleotides: TGTGCCAGCTCACCATTGACAGGCGGTGCGGATACGCAGTATTTT.

Concerning this clone itself: With a far larger clone one base away, a read error is the likely cause. The rearrangement links TRBV7-9 to TRBJ1-2; tentative D call: TRBD1 (5 bases). Per the germline V gene, CDR1 is SEHNR and CDR2 is FQNEAQ (reference sequence). The ends were cut back, 5 bases at V and 7 bases at J, with 26 bases in the middle. The CDR3 loop spans 17 amino acids. CDR3 amino acids: CASSQHGTHGLSGGYTF. In DNA, the CDR3 is TGTGCCAGCAGCCAACACGGGACCCACGGGCTCTCGGGTGGCTACACCTTC. The full variable domain, its missing parts supplied by reference TRBV7-9 and TRBJ1-2, is DTGVSQNPRHKITKRGQNVTFRCDPISEHNRLYWYRQTLGQGPEFLTYFQNEAQLEKSRLLSDRFSAERPKGSFSTLEIQRTEQGDSAMYLCASSQHGTHGLSGGYTFGSGTRLTVV.

The chain links TRBV10-3 to TRBJ2-7, with D possibly matching TRBD2 (6 bases). Trimming removed 6 bases at V and 7 bases at J, with 22 bases between. Germline lookup yields CDR1 ENHRY and CDR2 SYGVKD. The CDR3 is made up of 15 amino acids. The CDR3 spells CAIRDGTSLAGEQYF. DNA for the CDR3: TGTGCCATCAGAGACGGGACTTCCCTCGCGGGTGAGCAGTACTTC.

Remarks on this clone: A single base is all that separates this from a far larger clone, so a read error is likely. The J gene is TRBJ2-2, the V gene TRBV5-4; D possibly corresponds to TRBD2 (6 bases). The CDR3 length is 15 residues. Germline V gene data show CDR1 as SGHNT and CDR2 as YYREEE (reference sequence). Trimming stripped 0 bases from V and 4 bases from J, with 10 bases between. CDR3 sequence (DNA): TGTGCCAGCAGCTTGGGGGGGACTTGCACCGGGGAGCTGTTTTTT. Translating gives CASSLGGTCTGELFF.

On this clone itself: Given a far larger clone just one base away, this is likely a sequencing read error. The CDR3 carries no conserved terminal phenylalanine or tryptophan, so it likely arises from a read error. The chain combines TRBV2 with TRBJ2-2; TRBD1 matches at 7 bases. Germline V CDR1 and CDR2: SNHLY, FYNNEI. This CDR3 contains 14 residues. V lost 6 bases to trimming and J lost 6 bases; unmatched junction nucleotides: 7. In DNA form, the CDR3 reads TGTGCCAGCAGGGGGGACAGTGCCGCCGGGGAGCTGTTTCTT. Translation gives CASRGDSAAGELFL.

V is TRBV19 and J is TRBJ2-3; perhaps TRBD2 as D (5 bases). This CDR3 contains 12 residues. In germline, CDR1 is LNHDA, CDR2 SQIVND (reference sequence). The CDR3 DNA reads TGTGCTTCCGGGATACGCACAGATACGCAGTATTTT. Its protein is CASGIRTDTQYF.

This clone has only one observation. The rearrangement links TRBV5-4 to TRBJ1-1; no clear D gene. CDR3 length equals 14 residues. V was pared by 2 bases and J by 3 bases, with 11 bases between. CDR1 is SGHNT, CDR2 YYREEE, per germline (reference sequence). The CDR3 region is CASSLGTDYTEAFF. As DNA, the CDR3 is TGTGCCAGCAGCTTAGGTACCGATTACACTGAAGCTTTCTTT.

The chain has TRBV5-1 and TRBJ2-7, with unresolved D. Germline V gene sequence: CDR1 SGHRS, CDR2 YFSETQ. The CDR3 is 14 residues long. Trimming left V 0 bases short and J 1 base short, with 8 bases between. The CDR3 nucleotides are TGCGCCAGCAGCTTGGGGGGTCAATCCTACGAGCAGTACTTC. Translated: CASSLGGQSYEQYF.

The chain's CDR3 is CAGTGNSYEQYF. The CDR3 region has the DNA TGTGCCGGAACAGGGAATTCCTACGAGCAGTACTTC. V gene TRBV30 combines with J gene TRBJ2-5; TRBD1 is a possible D gene (6 bases). The DNA end lines up better with TRBJ2-7; the J call may be wrong. CDR1 is GTSNPN, CDR2 SVGIG, per germline (reference sequence). The CDR3 spans 12 residues.

This clone was observed a single time. The chain recombines TRBV4-1 with TRBJ1-3; D may be TRBD1 (6 bases). Per the germline V gene, CDR1 is MGHRA and CDR2 is YSYEKL. V was trimmed by 2 bases and J by 0 bases, leaving 14 bases between them. The CDR3 spans 17 residues. The CDR3 nucleotides read TGCGCCAGCAGCCAATTGGGGACAAGGGACTCTGGAAACACCATATATTTT. Translation: CASSQLGTRDSGNTIYF.

The rearrangement joins TRBV5-1 to TRBJ1-2; the match to TRBD1 covers 12 bases. Germline lookup yields CDR1 SGHRS and CDR2 YFSETQ. Unmatched junction bases numbered 13, after V lost 5 bases and J lost 8 bases. This CDR3 contains 16 residues. The CDR3 region has the DNA TGCGCCAGCAGATCGACCGGGACAGGGGGCTTAAGAGGCTACACCTTC. This encodes CASRSTGTGGLRGYTF.

About this clone itself: This probably arose from a read error, given a far larger clone one base away. The CDR3: CSGRTAQETQYF. In nucleotides, the CDR3 is TGCAGCGGGAGGACAGCCCAAGAGACCCAGTACTTC. The V call is TRBV29-1, the J call TRBJ2-5, with D tentatively TRBD1 (6 bases). CDR3 length: 12 residues. V lost 7 bases and J 1 base, leaving 10 bases between the germline ends. Germline V gene data show CDR1 as SQVTM and CDR2 as ANQGSEA.

The rearrangement uses TRBV6-1 and TRBJ2-7; D is unclear. Germline V CDR1 and CDR2: MNHNS, SASEGT. Deletions cut 7 bases from V and 0 bases from J, with 7 bases between. This CDR3 contains 12 residues. CDR3: CASTRTSYEQYF. DNA for the CDR3: TGTGCCAGCACCCGGACCTCCTACGAGCAGTACTTC.

The V gene is TRBV2, the J gene TRBJ2-1, with D maybe TRBD2 (5 bases). The CDR3 length is 16 residues. V was pared by 2 bases and J by 3 bases, with 14 bases between. In germline, CDR1 is SNHLY, CDR2 FYNNEI. In DNA, the CDR3 is TGTGCCAGCAGTGAAAGGGTTAGCGCGAGCTACAATGAGCAGTTCTTC. Its translation is CASSERVSASYNEQFF. The variable domain in full, with the rest retrieved from reference TRBV2 and TRBJ2-1, is EPEVTQTPSHQVTQMGQEVILRCVPISNHLYFYWYRQILGQKVEFLVSFYNNEISEKSEIFDDQFSVERPDGSNFTLKIRSTKLEDSAMYFCASSERVSASYNEQFFGPGTRLTVL.

This chain joins TRBV6-6 and TRBJ1-2; D might be TRBD1 (5 bases). Germline CDR1 reads MNHNY; CDR2 reads SVGAGI (reference sequence). The CDR3 extends over 14 amino acids. Trimming shortened V by 6 bases and J by 0 bases, and 11 bases separated the two germline ends. In nucleotides, the CDR3 is TGTGCCAGCAGCGGGCAGGGTGCTAACTATGGCTACACCTTC. It codes for CASSGQGANYGYTF.

V usage is TRBV29-1 and J usage is TRBJ2-7; 8 bases match TRBD1. In germline, CDR1 is SQVTM, CDR2 ANQGSEA. The CDR3 covers 14 residues. V gave up 3 bases and J gave up 5 bases; unmatched junction bases: 9. This CDR3 is CSVEGGQGMNEQYF. DNA of the CDR3: TGCAGCGTTGAGGGAGGACAGGGTATGAACGAGCAGTACTTC.

On this clone itself: A much larger clone lies a single base off, so this may be a read error. Distinct nucleotide sequences in the sample also encode this CDR3. This CDR3 reads CASRGGSSYNEQFF. In nucleotides, the CDR3 is TGTGCCAGCAGGGGGGGAAGCTCCTACAATGAGCAGTTCTTC. The rearrangement uses TRBV7-9 and TRBJ2-1, with D possibly matching TRBD2 (6 bases). The germline CDR1 and CDR2 sequences are SEHNR and FQNEAQ (reference sequence). Trimming cost V 6 bases and J 0 bases, with 9 bases left between them. The CDR3 runs 14 residues. Based on the CDR3 plus reference TRBV7-9 and TRBJ2-1, the full variable domain is DTGVSQNPRHKITKRGQNVTFRCDPISEHNRLYWYRQTLGQGPEFLTYFQNEAQLEKSRLLSDRFSAERPKGSFSTLEIQRTEQGDSAMYLCASRGGSSYNEQFFGPGTRLTVL.

This rearrangement joins TRBV4-1 to TRBJ2-7; perhaps TRBD1 as D (5 bases). This CDR3 has 13 amino acids. CDR1 MGHRA and CDR2 YSYEKL come from the germline V gene. V dropped 2 bases and J dropped 2 bases, with 7 bases sitting between them. The CDR3 loop is CASSQLQAYEQYF. The DNA for the CDR3 is TGCGCCAGCAGCCAATTACAGGCCTACGAGCAGTACTTC.

In the case of this clone: A far larger clone is one base from this, pointing to a likely read error. Other DNA variants within this sample encode the same CDR3. This chain links TRBV5-5 with TRBJ2-2, with 13 bases matching TRBD2. CDR3 size: 15 residues. Germline values: CDR1 SGHKS, CDR2 YYEKEE (reference sequence). J was trimmed by 4 bases and V by 3 bases; bases with no gene match: 0. The CDR3 coding sequence is TGTGCCAGCAGCTGGACTAGCGGGAGCACCGGGGAGCTGTTTTTT. Protein: CASSWTSGSTGELFF.

A note on this clone: With only one base between it and a far larger clone, this is likely a read error. The V gene is TRBV9, the J gene TRBJ1-3; weak D call: TRBD1 (5 bases). This CDR3 has 13 residues. V lost 7 bases, J lost 3 bases, and 11 bases lay in between. Germline-derived CDR1 and CDR2 are SGDLS and YYNGEE. The CDR3 nucleotides are TGTGCCAGCGGCCCCCAGGGTGGAAACACCATATATTTT. Translated, it gives CASGPQGGNTIYF.

The genes are TRBV29-1 and TRBJ2-7; possibly TRBD2 for D (6 bases). This CDR3 spans 13 amino acids. The V and J ends lost 4 bases and 2 bases respectively, with 12 bases between them. CDR1 is SQVTM, CDR2 ANQGSEA, per germline. CDR3 DNA sequence: TGCAGCGTTGCTAGCGAGGTAACCTACGAGCAGTACTTC. Its translation: CSVASEVTYEQYF.

This clone was observed once. This chain links TRBV4-2 with TRBJ1-2, with 7 bases fitting TRBD1. Germline V gene lookup returns CDR1 LGHNA and CDR2 YNFKEQ. The CDR3 runs 13 residues. Losses at the gene ends were 3 bases for V and 2 bases for J; bases not matched to a gene: 0. The CDR3 DNA reads TGTGCCAGCAGCCAGGGACAGAACTATGGCTACACCTTC. It translates to CASSQGQNYGYTF.

The chain has TRBV30 and TRBJ1-1; no clear D. Germline lookup yields CDR1 GTSNPN and CDR2 SVGIG (reference sequence). V lost 4 bases, J lost 4 bases, and 19 bases lay in between. This CDR3 spans 15 amino acids. The CDR3: CAWNLGGTAGTEAFF. The CDR3, as DNA: TGTGCCTGGAACCTAGGCGGCACAGCGGGCACTGAAGCTTTCTTT.

In this sample, this clone turned up many times. The V and J genes are TRBV29-1 and TRBJ2-5, with TRBD2 matching over 8 bases. The J call is in doubt because the DNA end fits TRBJ2-7 better. Germline V CDR1 and CDR2: SQVTM, ANQGSEA. The CDR3 loop spans 13 amino acids. DNA of the CDR3: TGCAGCGTTGAAGTTAGCGGGACCTACGAGCAGTACTTC. Translation gives CSVEVSGTYEQYF.

The table lists this clone with a count of one. The genes are TRBV9 and TRBJ1-2; no firm D call. The CDR3 loop spans 14 amino acids. Germline V gene sequence: CDR1 SGDLS, CDR2 YYNGEE. V lost 3 bases to trimming and J lost 5 bases, with 14 bases between them. The CDR3: CASSAPGSKYGYTF. For the CDR3, the DNA is TGTGCCAGCAGCGCTCCTGGCAGTAAATATGGCTACACCTTC.

This clone was seen only once. This chain links TRBV30 with TRBJ1-1; no reliable D call. The V end was cut by 2 bases, the J end by 4 bases, with 8 bases between. The CDR3 is 12 residues long. In germline, CDR1 is GTSNPN, CDR2 SVGIG (reference sequence). CDR3 region: CAWSRSGTEAFF. The CDR3 coding sequence is TGTGCCTGGAGTCGGAGCGGCACTGAAGCTTTCTTT.

As to this clone: A read error is the likely source, as a far larger clone sits one nucleotide away. J is TRBJ2-7 and V is TRBV5-1; D is uncertain. Trimming stripped 4 bases from V and 2 bases from J, with 10 bases between. The CDR3 loop spans 13 amino acids. CDR1 is SGHRS, CDR2 YFSETQ, per germline. CDR3 amino acids: CASSTGSTYEQYF. CDR3 DNA: TGCGCCAGCAGCACTGGATCCACCTACGAGCAGTACTTC. Supplemented by reference TRBV5-1 and TRBJ2-7, the full variable domain reads KAGVTQTPRYLIKTRGQQVTLSCSPISGHRSVSWYQQTPGQGLQFLFEYFSETQRNKGNFPGRFSGRQFSNSRSEMNVSTLELGDSALYLCASSTGSTYEQYFGPGTRLTVT.

This rearrangement joins TRBV5-1 to TRBJ2-3, with no clear D. V was shortened by 4 bases and J by 0 bases, with 15 bases between the two germline ends. The CDR3 is 16 residues long. Germline V gene data show CDR1 as SGHRS and CDR2 as YFSETQ. DNA of the CDR3: TGCGCCAGCAGCCCGACCTTAGGAAGCAGCACAGATACGCAGTATTTT. This translates into CASSPTLGSSTDTQYF.

The genes are TRBV15 and TRBJ2-5; no firm D call. V was shortened by 1 base and J by 0 bases, with 6 bases between the two germline ends. In germline, CDR1 is LNHNV, CDR2 YYDKDF (reference sequence). This CDR3 is built from 14 residues. The CDR3 DNA sequence: TGTGCCACCAGCAGAGTAGGGTACCAAGAGACCCAGTACTTC. Protein product: CATSRVGYQETQYF. Full variable domain (rest looked up from reference TRBV15 and TRBJ2-5): DAMVIQNPRYQVTQFGKPVTLSCSQTLNHNVMYWYQQKSSQAPKLLFHYYDKDFNNEADTPDNFQSRRPNTSFCFLDIRSPGLGDTAMYLCATSRVGYQETQYFGPGTRLLVL.

The rearrangement joins TRBV6-6 to TRBJ1-5; D is undetermined. Deletions cut 2 bases from V and 5 bases from J, with 10 bases between. Per germline, CDR1 MNHNY and CDR2 SVGAGI (reference sequence). The CDR3 is 14 amino acids. In DNA, the CDR3 is TGTGCCAGCAGTTACATGACACTATATCAGCCCCAGCATTTT. Amino acids: CASSYMTLYQPQHF.